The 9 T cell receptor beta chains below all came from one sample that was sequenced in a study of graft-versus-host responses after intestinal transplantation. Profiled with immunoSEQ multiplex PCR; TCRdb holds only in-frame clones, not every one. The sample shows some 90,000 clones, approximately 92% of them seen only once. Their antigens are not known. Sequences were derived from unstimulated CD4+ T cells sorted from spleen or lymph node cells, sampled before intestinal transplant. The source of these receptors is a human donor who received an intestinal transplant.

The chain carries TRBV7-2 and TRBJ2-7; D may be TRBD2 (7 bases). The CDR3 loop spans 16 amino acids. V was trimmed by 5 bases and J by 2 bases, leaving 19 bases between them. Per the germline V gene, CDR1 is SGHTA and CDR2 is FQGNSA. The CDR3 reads CASSNRRGGPAYEQYF. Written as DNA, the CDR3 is TGTGCCAGCAGCAACCGAAGGGGGGGGCCGGCCTACGAGCAGTACTTC.

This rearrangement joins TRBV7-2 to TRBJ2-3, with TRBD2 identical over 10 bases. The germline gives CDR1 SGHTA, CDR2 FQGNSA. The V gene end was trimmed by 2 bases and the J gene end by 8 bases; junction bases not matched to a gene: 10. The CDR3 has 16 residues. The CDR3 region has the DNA TGTGCCAGCAGCTTAAGGCTAGCGGGAGAAGTGGGTACGCAGTATTTT. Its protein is CASSLRLAGEVGTQYF.

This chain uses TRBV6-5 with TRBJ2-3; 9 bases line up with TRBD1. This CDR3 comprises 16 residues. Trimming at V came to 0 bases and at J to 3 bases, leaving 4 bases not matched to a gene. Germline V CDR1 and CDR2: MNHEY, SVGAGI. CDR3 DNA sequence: TGTGCCAGCAGTTACTCAAACAGGGGGCGGACAGATACGCAGTATTTT. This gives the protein CASSYSNRGRTDTQYF.

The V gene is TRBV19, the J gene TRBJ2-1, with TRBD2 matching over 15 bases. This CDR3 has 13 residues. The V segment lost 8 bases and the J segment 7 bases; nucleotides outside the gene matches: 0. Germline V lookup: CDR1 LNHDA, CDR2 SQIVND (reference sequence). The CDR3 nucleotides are TGTGCCAGTGGGACTAGCGGGAGGAATGAGCAGTTCTTC. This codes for CASGTSGRNEQFF.

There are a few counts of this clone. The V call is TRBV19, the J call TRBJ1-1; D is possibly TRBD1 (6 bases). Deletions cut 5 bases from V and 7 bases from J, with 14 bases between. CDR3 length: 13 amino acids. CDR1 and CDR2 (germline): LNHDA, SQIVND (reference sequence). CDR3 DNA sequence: TGTGCCAGTAGTGGAGGACAGTCCTATGAAGCTTTCTTT. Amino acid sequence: CASSGGQSYEAFF.

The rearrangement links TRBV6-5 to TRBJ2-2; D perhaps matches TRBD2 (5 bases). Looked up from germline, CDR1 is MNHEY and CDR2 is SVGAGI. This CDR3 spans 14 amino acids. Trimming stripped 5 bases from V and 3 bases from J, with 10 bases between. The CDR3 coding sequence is TGTGCCAGCAGTCCCTCGGGGTACACCGGGGAGCTGTTTTTT. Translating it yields CASSPSGYTGELFF.

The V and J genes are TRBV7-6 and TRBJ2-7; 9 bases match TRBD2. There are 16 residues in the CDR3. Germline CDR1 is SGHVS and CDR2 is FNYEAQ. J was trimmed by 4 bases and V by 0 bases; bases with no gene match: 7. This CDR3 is CASSLAAGREGYEQYF. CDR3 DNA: TGTGCCAGCAGCTTAGCCGCTGGGCGGGAGGGGTACGAGCAGTACTTC. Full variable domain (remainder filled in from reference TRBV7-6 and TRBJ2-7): GAGVSQSPRYKVTKRGQDVALRCDPISGHVSLYWYRQALGQGPEFLTYFNYEAQQDKSGLPNDRFSAERPEGSISTLTIQRTEQRDSAMYRCASSLAAGREGYEQYFGPGTRLTVT.

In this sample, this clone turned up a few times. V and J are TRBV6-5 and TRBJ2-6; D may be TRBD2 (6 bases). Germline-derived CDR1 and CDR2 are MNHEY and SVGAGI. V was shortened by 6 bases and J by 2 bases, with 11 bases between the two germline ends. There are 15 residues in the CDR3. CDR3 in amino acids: CASRISGAGANVLTF. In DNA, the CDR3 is TGTGCCAGCAGAATTAGCGGAGCTGGGGCCAACGTCCTGACTTTC.

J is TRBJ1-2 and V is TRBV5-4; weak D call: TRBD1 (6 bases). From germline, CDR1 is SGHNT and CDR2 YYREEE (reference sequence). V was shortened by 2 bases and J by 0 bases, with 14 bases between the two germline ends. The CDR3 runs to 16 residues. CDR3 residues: CASSLQTGLTNYGYTF. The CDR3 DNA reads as TGTGCCAGCAGCTTACAGACAGGACTAACTAACTATGGCTACACCTTC.